The 17 T cell receptor beta chains below were found in one sample sequenced in a study of human T cells and chemical hapten exposure. Time point indicated: patch test 2, 6 weeks after DPC sensitization. Treatment here: therapeutic diphenylcyclopropenone sensitization with weekly scalp DPC. TCRdb fed the RACE reads into MiXCR, producing one record per CDR3 protein. The sample lists some 84,000 distinct CDR3 sequences, about 10% occurring once. This specimen consisted of whole blood, obtained in connection with sensitization to the hapten diphenylcyclopropenone (DPC). The receptor source for this set is a woman in her forties or fifties with alopecia areata. Some clones in this sample may be carry-over from other donors' samples.

This clonotype was observed at least ten times. The gene calls are TRBV12-5 and TRBJ2-3; no clear D gene. Between the trimmed V and J ends, which lost 4 bases and 0 bases, there was a span of 14 bases. Germline CDR1 reads LGHNT; CDR2 reads FRNRAP. This CDR3 is 16 amino acids long. The CDR3 DNA reads as TGTGCTAGTGGTTCTCCCGCAGCATCTAGCACAGATACGCAGTATTTT. Encoded protein: CASGSPAASSTDTQYF.

The table lists this clonotype with a few counts. This sequence joins TRBV18 and TRBJ2-3; 8 nucleotides match TRBD2. Germline loops: CDR1 KGHSH, CDR2 LQKENI. This CDR3 region has 18 residues. The V gene end was trimmed by 2 bases and the J gene end by 4 bases; junction bases not matched to a gene: 14. Written as DNA, the CDR3 is TGTGCCAGCTCACCAGCCCCGAACCAGCGGGAGTCTTCAGATACGCAGTATTTT. This encodes CASSPAPNQRESSDTQYF.

This clonotype was counted a few times. The V call is TRBV11-2, the J call TRBJ2-7; 8 positions match TRBD1. Germline V lookup: CDR1 SGHAT, CDR2 FQNNGV. The V gene end was trimmed by 5 bases and the J gene end by 4 bases; junction bases not matched to a gene: 13. This CDR3 region has 16 residues. This chain's CDR3 is CASSHHRRQGAYEQYF. DNA for the CDR3: TGTGCCAGCAGCCACCACCGTAGGCAGGGGGCTTACGAGCAGTACTTC.

This clonotype was counted between two and nine times. This chain connects TRBV5-1 to TRBJ1-3, with D unclear. Germline CDR1 SGHRS, CDR2 YFSETQ. The length of the CDR3 is 15 residues. V was shortened by 0 bases and J by 2 bases, with 9 bases between the two germline ends. CDR3 residues: CASSLDSQPGNTIYF. The CDR3, as DNA: TGCGCCAGCAGCTTGGACAGTCAACCTGGAAACACCATATATTTT.

This chain connects TRBV20-1 to TRBJ2-7, with TRBD2 identical over 9 bases. V dropped 3 bases and J dropped 2; count of bases not matched to a gene: 8. This CDR3 is built from 15 residues. CDR1 and CDR2 from the germline V gene are DFQATT and SNEGSKA (reference sequence). For the CDR3, the DNA is TGCAGTGCTAGGACGGCGGGAGGGACTACCTACGAGCAGTACTTC. Its translation: CSARTAGGTTYEQYF.

This clonotype has more than one count but fewer than ten. The chain carries TRBV4-1 and TRBJ1-2; no reliable D call. The CDR3 totals 14 residues. V lost 1 base to trimming and J lost 0 bases, with 6 bases between them. CDR1 is MGHRA and CDR2 is YSYEKL in the germline V gene. CDR3: CASSQVSANYGYTF. The CDR3 nucleotides are TGCGCCAGCAGCCAAGTCTCAGCTAACTATGGCTACACCTTC.

The chain has TRBV6-5 and TRBJ2-1; 7 nucleotides match TRBD2. From germline, CDR1 is MNHEY and CDR2 SVGAGI. Losses at the gene ends were 5 bases for V and 8 bases for J; bases not matched to a gene: 18. The CDR3 runs 17 residues. CDR3 residues: CASSPRLRGSRYHEQFF. CDR3 DNA sequence: TGTGCCAGCAGTCCACGACTGCGCGGGAGCAGGTACCATGAGCAGTTCTTC.

This clonotype was observed at least ten times. The rearrangement links TRBV20-1 to TRBJ1-2; no reliable D call. Germline CDR1 is DFQATT and CDR2 is SNEGSKA (reference sequence). V was clipped by 0 bases and J by 8 bases, with 1 base between them. The CDR3 loop spans 9 amino acids. The CDR3 is CSARDGYTF. DNA of the CDR3: TGCAGTGCTAGAGACGGCTACACCTTC.

The V call is TRBV6-5, the J call TRBJ2-7; 10 bases map to TRBD1. Losses at the gene ends were 2 bases for V and 3 bases for J; bases not matched to a gene: 4. The CDR3 is made up of 15 amino acids. Germline V lookup: CDR1 MNHEY, CDR2 SVGAGI. This CDR3 is CASSYLGTGDYEQYF. The CDR3 DNA sequence: TGTGCCAGCAGTTACCTAGGGACAGGGGACTACGAGCAGTACTTC.

J is TRBJ1-1 and V is TRBV7-9; D remains ambiguous. Trimming stripped 1 base from V and 9 bases from J, with 6 bases between. This CDR3 is built from 11 residues. The V gene's germline CDR1 is SEHNR and CDR2 FQNEAQ (reference sequence). The CDR3 region is CASSLGAKAFF. In DNA, the CDR3 is TGTGCCAGCAGCTTAGGAGCTAAAGCTTTCTTT.

The V and J genes are TRBV28 and TRBJ2-7, with 7 nucleotides matching TRBD1. The V gene end was trimmed by 5 bases and the J gene end by 0 bases; junction bases not matched to a gene: 4. CDR3 length equals 14 residues. Germline V CDR1 and CDR2: MDHEN, SYDVKM. The chain's CDR3 is CASSLRTGSYEQYF. The CDR3 nucleotides read TGTGCCAGCAGTCTGAGGACAGGCTCCTACGAGCAGTACTTC.

Many counts were recorded for this clonotype. The chain carries TRBV29-1 and TRBJ1-4; D ambiguous. The CDR3 contains 13 residues. Germline CDR1 and CDR2: SQVTM and ANQGSEA. The CDR3 sequence is CSTSDSGNEKLFF. The CDR3 DNA sequence: TGCAGTACCTCGGACTCTGGAAATGAAAAACTGTTTTTT. Based on the CDR3 plus reference TRBV29-1 and TRBJ1-4, the full variable domain is SAVISQKPSRDICQRGTSLTIQCQVDSQVTMMFWYRQQPGQSLTLIATANQGSEATYESGFVIDKFPISRPNLTFSTLTVSNMSPEDSSIYLCSTSDSGNEKLFFGSGTQLSVL.

The gene calls are TRBV27 and TRBJ1-1; weak D call: TRBD1 (6 bases). The CDR3 is 14 residues long. Trimming shortened V by 2 bases and J by 1 base, and 8 bases separated the two germline ends. The germline V gene encodes CDR1 MNHEY and CDR2 SMNVEV (reference sequence). The CDR3 sequence: CASSLGDKNTEAFF. The DNA of the CDR3 is TGTGCCAGCAGTTTAGGGGACAAGAACACTGAAGCTTTCTTT.

This clonotype was observed a handful of times. The genes are TRBV30 and TRBJ1-2; no clear D. V was pared by 2 bases and J by 4 bases, with 17 bases between. CDR1 GTSNPN and CDR2 SVGIG come from the germline V gene (reference sequence). This CDR3 has 15 amino acids. CDR3 region: CAWSRLRGGGYGYTF. The DNA of the CDR3 is TGTGCCTGGAGTAGGCTTCGGGGAGGCGGCTATGGCTACACCTTC.

Ten or more counts support this clonotype. This chain uses TRBV21-1 with TRBJ2-7; the table's D call, TRBD1, has no DNA check behind it. TRBV21-1 is assigned pseudogene status. The CDR3 contains 16 residues. The chain's CDR3 is CASSKGRGWGPYEQYF. The DNA of the CDR3 is TGTGCCAGCAGCAAAGGTCGGGGATGGGGCCCCTACGAGCAGTACTTC.

This clonotype was found many times. The chain has TRBV6-5 and TRBJ2-1; D possibly corresponds to TRBD1 (5 bases). Between the trimmed V and J ends, which lost 2 bases and 8 bases, there was a span of 7 bases. CDR1 and CDR2 (germline): MNHEY, SVGAGI. The length of the CDR3 is 12 residues. The CDR3 loop reads CASSYGAHEQFF. The DNA for the CDR3 is TGTGCCAGCAGTTACGGGGCCCATGAGCAGTTCTTC.

The V gene is TRBV10-3, the J gene TRBJ1-1; D possibly corresponds to TRBD1 (6 bases). CDR3 length equals 13 residues. The V end lost 1 base, the J end lost 3 bases, and 6 bases lay between the germline ends. Germline V gene data show CDR1 as ENHRY and CDR2 as SYGVKD. CDR3 protein: CAISEYRDTEAFF. DNA of the CDR3: TGTGCCATCAGTGAGTACAGGGACACTGAAGCTTTCTTT.